This is a list of T cell receptor beta chains from one sample in a study of post-analysis software for immune sequencing data. TCRdb independently ran MiXCR on the PCR reads; one entry per CDR3 protein. The sample has 750,000 to 950,000 distinct CDR3 sequences; roughly 58% are singletons. Sequencing input: blood. These receptors were collected from a girl between 5 and 17 years old with multiple sclerosis. The CDR3 runs from the conserved cysteine through the conserved F or W. Each record gives: V gene, clone size, J gene, D gene, CDR3 protein, CDR3 DNA. The D gene is left open where the match is weak. Expanded clones are given a class, and other clones once, few, many or no size at all.

V gene: TRBV5-1
clone size: few
J gene: TRBJ2-5
D gene: TRBD2
CDR3 protein: CASSSGLAQETQYF
CDR3 DNA: TGCGCCAGCAGCTCGGGACTAGCGCAAGAGACCCAGTACTTC

V gene: TRBV20-1
clone size: -
J gene: TRBJ2-7
D gene: -
CDR3 protein: CSARVNGKPYEQYF
CDR3 DNA: TGCAGTGCTAGAGTAAACGGGAAGCCCTACGAGCAGTACTTC

V gene: TRBV3-1
clone size: once
J gene: TRBJ2-7
D gene: TRBD2
CDR3 protein: CASSQAGGMSSYEQYF
CDR3 DNA: TGTGCCAGCAGCCAAGCGGGAGGGATGAGCTCCTACGAGCAGTACTTC

V gene: TRBV4-1
clone size: -
J gene: TRBJ1-2
D gene: TRBD1
CDR3 protein: CASSQARDRGIGANYGYTF
CDR3 DNA: TGCGCCAGCAGCCAAGCCCGGGACAGGGGGATCGGAGCTAACTATGGCTACACCTTC

V gene: TRBV9
clone size: few
J gene: TRBJ2-5
D gene: -
CDR3 protein: CASSVGSRQGTETQYF
CDR3 DNA: TGTGCCAGCAGCGTAGGCTCCCGGCAGGGAACAGAGACCCAGTACTTC

V gene: TRBV5-1
clone size: few
J gene: TRBJ1-2
D gene: -
CDR3 protein: CASSLAGPARNYGYTF
CDR3 DNA: TGCGCCAGCAGCTTGGCCGGACCCGCCCGTAACTATGGCTACACCTTC

V gene: TRBV6-5
clone size: -
J gene: TRBJ2-4
D gene: -
CDR3 protein: CASSTWIRGENIQYF
CDR3 DNA: TGTGCCAGCAGTACCTGGATACGAGGGGAAAACATTCAGTACTTC

V gene: TRBV20-1
clone size: few
J gene: TRBJ2-1
D gene: TRBD2
CDR3 protein: CSASPKGLAYNEQFF
CDR3 DNA: TGCAGTGCTTCACCCAAGGGACTAGCCTACAATGAGCAGTTCTTC

V gene: TRBV7-9
clone size: -
J gene: TRBJ1-2
D gene: TRBD1
CDR3 protein: CASSSTGGGYGYTF
CDR3 DNA: TGTGCCAGCAGCTCGACAGGGGGCGGGTATGGCTACACCTTC

V gene: TRBV3-1
clone size: -
J gene: TRBJ1-2
D gene: -
CDR3 protein: CASSYGPVSGYTF
CDR3 DNA: TGTGCCAGCAGCTACGGGCCCGTGAGTGGCTACACCTTC

V gene: TRBV20-1
clone size: -
J gene: TRBJ2-7
D gene: -
CDR3 protein: CSASGGVISYEQYF
CDR3 DNA: TGCAGTGCTAGTGGGGGAGTAATTAGCTACGAGCAGTACTTC

V gene: TRBV12-5
clone size: few
J gene: TRBJ2-1
D gene: -
CDR3 protein: CASGPQKLSYNEQFF
CDR3 DNA: TGTGCTAGTGGCCCGCAGAAGCTCTCCTACAATGAGCAGTTCTTC

V gene: TRBV4-1
clone size: -
J gene: TRBJ2-5
D gene: -
CDR3 protein: CASSQDGPGRQETQYF
CDR3 DNA: TGCGCCAGCAGCCAAGATGGGCCAGGGAGGCAAGAGACCCAGTACTTC

V gene: TRBV6-5
clone size: -
J gene: TRBJ2-4
D gene: TRBD2
CDR3 protein: CASSYTGLAGDLAKNIQYF
CDR3 DNA: TGTGCCAGCAGTTACACGGGACTAGCGGGGGACTTAGCCAAAAACATTCAGTACTTC

V gene: TRBV5-1
clone size: -
J gene: TRBJ2-6
D gene: TRBD1
CDR3 protein: CASDHTTGSSGANVLTF
CDR3 DNA: TGCGCCAGCGACCACACGACAGGGAGTTCCGGGGCCAACGTCCTGACTTTC

V gene: TRBV14
clone size: -
J gene: TRBJ1-1
D gene: TRBD1
CDR3 protein: CASSPRQGGALTEAFF
CDR3 DNA: TGTGCCAGCAGCCCGAGACAGGGGGGCGCGCTCACTGAAGCTTTCTTT

V gene: TRBV12-3/TRBV12-4
clone size: -
J gene: TRBJ2-7
D gene: TRBD1
CDR3 protein: CASSLSDRVGEQYF
CDR3 DNA: TGTGCCAGCAGTCTTTCGGACAGGGTCGGCGAGCAGTACTTC

V gene: TRBV5-5
clone size: -
J gene: TRBJ2-7
D gene: TRBD2
CDR3 protein: CASSITSAVSKYEQYF
CDR3 DNA: TGTGCCAGCAGCATCACTAGCGCAGTCTCCAAATACGAGCAGTACTTC

V gene: TRBV5-6
clone size: few
J gene: TRBJ2-7
D gene: TRBD2
CDR3 protein: CASSPPGGPYEQYF
CDR3 DNA: TGTGCCAGCAGCCCGCCGGGAGGGCCCTACGAGCAGTACTTC

V gene: TRBV12-3/TRBV12-4
clone size: -
J gene: TRBJ1-1
D gene: -
CDR3 protein: CASSTFQDTEAFF
CDR3 DNA: TGTGCCAGCAGTACCTTTCAGGACACTGAAGCTTTCTTT

V gene: TRBV10-3
clone size: -
J gene: TRBJ2-7
D gene: TRBD1
CDR3 protein: CAIASGTGSYEQYF
CDR3 DNA: TGTGCCATTGCTTCCGGGACAGGGTCCTACGAGCAGTACTTC

V gene: TRBV6-2/TRBV6-3
clone size: few
J gene: TRBJ2-5
D gene: -
CDR3 protein: CASSQQTQYF
CDR3 DNA: TGTGCCAGTTCCCAACAGACCCAGTACTTC

V gene: TRBV7-9
clone size: -
J gene: TRBJ1-4
D gene: -
CDR3 protein: CASSFQGPLSSNEKLFF
CDR3 DNA: TGTGCCAGCAGCTTTCAAGGGCCGCTAAGTTCTAATGAAAAACTGTTTTTT

V gene: TRBV20-1
clone size: -
J gene: TRBJ2-5
D gene: TRBD2
CDR3 protein: CSAAALAGRETQYF
CDR3 DNA: TGCAGTGCTGCCGCTCTAGCGGGGAGGGAGACCCAGTACTTC

V gene: TRBV5-6
clone size: -
J gene: TRBJ2-7
D gene: -
CDR3 protein: CASSFRGTSDYEQYF
CDR3 DNA: TGTGCCAGCAGCTTCCGCGGGACTTCGGACTACGAGCAGTACTTC

V gene: TRBV4-1
clone size: few
J gene: TRBJ2-1
D gene: -
CDR3 protein: CASSHPNRGWDEQFF
CDR3 DNA: TGCGCCAGCAGCCACCCAAACCGGGGCTGGGATGAGCAGTTCTTC

V gene: TRBV4-1
clone size: -
J gene: TRBJ2-5
D gene: TRBD1
CDR3 protein: CASSLAWTGGTTQYF
CDR3 DNA: TGCGCCAGCAGCCTCGCTTGGACAGGGGGGACGACCCAGTACTTC

V gene: TRBV6-2/TRBV6-3
clone size: few
J gene: TRBJ1-2
D gene: -
CDR3 protein: CASSYSQRGPSNYGYTF
CDR3 DNA: TGTGCCAGCAGTTACTCACAGCGAGGTCCGTCTAACTATGGCTACACCTTC

V gene: TRBV7-9
clone size: few
J gene: TRBJ2-5
D gene: TRBD1
CDR3 protein: CASSYYQTGWVYQETQYF
CDR3 DNA: TGTGCCAGCAGCTACTACCAGACAGGGTGGGTGTACCAAGAGACCCAGTACTTC

V gene: TRBV20-1
clone size: -
J gene: TRBJ2-7
D gene: -
CDR3 protein: CSANPEGWRSSYEQYF
CDR3 DNA: TGCAGTGCTAATCCAGAGGGGTGGAGGAGCTCCTACGAGCAGTACTTC

V gene: TRBV20-1
clone size: -
J gene: TRBJ2-1
D gene: TRBD2
CDR3 protein: CSARGHLGLAYYNEQFF
CDR3 DNA: TGCAGTGCTAGAGGGCACCTCGGACTAGCGTACTACAATGAGCAGTTCTTC

V gene: TRBV27
clone size: -
J gene: TRBJ2-3
D gene: -
CDR3 protein: CASRSSLLVVDTQYF
CDR3 DNA: TGTGCCAGCAGATCTAGCTTACTTGTGGTAGATACGCAGTATTTT

V gene: TRBV3-1
clone size: few
J gene: TRBJ2-7
D gene: TRBD1
CDR3 protein: CASSQGTGSGEQYF
CDR3 DNA: TGTGCCAGCAGCCAAGGGACAGGGTCGGGCGAGCAGTACTTC

V gene: TRBV6-5
clone size: -
J gene: TRBJ2-5
D gene: -
CDR3 protein: CASREGGIQETQYF
CDR3 DNA: TGTGCCAGCAGAGAAGGGGGGATCCAAGAGACCCAGTACTTC

V gene: TRBV12-5
clone size: -
J gene: TRBJ2-3
D gene: TRBD2
CDR3 protein: CASDPPGLVTDTQYF
CDR3 DNA: TGTGCTAGTGATCCACCGGGACTAGTCACAGATACGCAGTATTTT

V gene: TRBV25-1
clone size: -
J gene: TRBJ2-7
D gene: TRBD2
CDR3 protein: CASSELTSGSAATNEQYF
CDR3 DNA: TGTGCCAGCAGTGAATTAACTAGCGGGAGTGCTGCTACTAACGAGCAGTACTTC

V gene: TRBV6-5
clone size: -
J gene: TRBJ2-7
D gene: -
CDR3 protein: CASSYAGAISYEQYF
CDR3 DNA: TGTGCCAGCAGTTACGCGGGGGCCATCTCCTACGAGCAGTACTTC

V gene: TRBV18
clone size: -
J gene: TRBJ2-3
D gene: TRBD2
CDR3 protein: CASSPLRGEGFDTQYF
CDR3 DNA: TGTGCCAGCTCACCTTTACGAGGGGAGGGCTTCGATACGCAGTATTTT

V gene: TRBV7-9
clone size: -
J gene: TRBJ2-6
D gene: -
CDR3 protein: CASSLRAGPSSGANVLTF
CDR3 DNA: TGTGCCAGCAGCTTAAGGGCAGGCCCCAGCTCTGGGGCCAACGTCCTGACTTTC

V gene: TRBV20-1
clone size: few
J gene: TRBJ2-7
D gene: TRBD2
CDR3 protein: CSAEPSGRGYEQYF
CDR3 DNA: TGCAGCGCTGAGCCCAGCGGGAGGGGGTACGAGCAGTACTTC

V gene: TRBV5-1
clone size: -
J gene: TRBJ2-7
D gene: -
CDR3 protein: CASSWDPAGLFYEQYF
CDR3 DNA: TGCGCCAGCAGCTGGGATCCAGCGGGTCTCTTTTACGAGCAGTACTTC

V gene: TRBV4-1
clone size: -
J gene: TRBJ1-3
D gene: -
CDR3 protein: CASSQDIPGPDTIYF
CDR3 DNA: TGCGCCAGCAGCCAAGATATTCCGGGGCCGGACACCATATATTTT